These T cell receptor beta chains were read from a single sample in a study of T-cell reconstitution after alpha-beta-depleted transplantation in children. MiXCR was run by TCRdb on the PCR reads, yielding one entry per CDR3 protein. The repertoire holds fewer than 550,000 distinct CDR3 sequences, with about 10% as singletons. Material: PBMCs, obtained before TCRalphabeta/CD19-depleted stem cell transplant. These TCRs come from a child aged 2 to 15 with inherited bone marrow failure, due to receive a stem cell transplant. CDR3s include the opening cysteine and the closing phenylalanine or tryptophan. Fields, in order: CDR3 DNA, CDR3 protein, J gene, D gene, clone size, V gene. A D gene is named only where the DNA matches it firmly. For some rows the clone size is stated as once, few or many, or as a class when expanded; others skip it.

CDR3nt: TGTGCCAGCAGTCCCGGACGGAGGAGGACCGGGGAGCTGTTTTTT
CDR3aa: CASSPGRRRTGELFF
j_gene: TRBJ2-2
d_gene: NA
abundance: many
v_gene: TRBV27

CDR3nt: TGTGCCAGCAGCGACCCTCGACTAGCGGGGGACACAGATACGCAGTATTTT
CDR3aa: CASSDPRLAGDTDTQYF
j_gene: TRBJ2-3
d_gene: TRBD2
abundance: many
v_gene: TRBV28

CDR3nt: TGTGCCAGCAGTCCGCGTAAAGCTAGGAACTATGGCTACACCTTC
CDR3aa: CASSPRKARNYGYTF
j_gene: TRBJ1-2
d_gene: NA
abundance: few
v_gene: TRBV27

CDR3nt: TGTGCCAGTAGTCGACAGGGGACCCAATACGAGCAGTACTTC
CDR3aa: CASSRQGTQYEQYF
j_gene: TRBJ2-7
d_gene: TRBD1
abundance: NA
v_gene: TRBV19

CDR3nt: TGCGCCAGCAGTGGGACTAGCCCATCAGATACGCAGTATTTT
CDR3aa: CASSGTSPSDTQYF
j_gene: TRBJ2-3
d_gene: TRBD2
abundance: many
v_gene: TRBV23-1

CDR3nt: TGTGCCAGCAGCCAAGATCAAAGGCCGGCAGGGGTGAATTTCTACGAGCAGTACTTC
CDR3aa: CASSQDQRPAGVNFYEQYF
j_gene: TRBJ2-7
d_gene: NA
abundance: many
v_gene: TRBV4-2

CDR3nt: TGTGCCACCTGGCGAACTAAATATGGCTACACCTTC
CDR3aa: CATWRTKYGYTF
j_gene: TRBJ1-2
d_gene: NA
abundance: many
v_gene: TRBV28

CDR3nt: TGTGCCAGCAGTTTATGGGGCGGGAGAATCTACGAGCAGTACTTC
CDR3aa: CASSLWGGRIYEQYF
j_gene: TRBJ2-7
d_gene: TRBD2
abundance: many
v_gene: TRBV27

CDR3nt: TGTGCCAGCAGCCCCGGGACTAGCGGGAGTACGGGAGACGAGCAGTACTTC
CDR3aa: CASSPGTSGSTGDEQYF
j_gene: TRBJ2-7
d_gene: TRBD2
abundance: many
v_gene: TRBV7-9

CDR3nt: TGTGCCAGCAGTTATCCCTCATACGGACATACGAGCTCCTACGAGCAGTACTTC
CDR3aa: CASSYPSYGHTSSYEQYF
j_gene: TRBJ2-7
d_gene: NA
abundance: many
v_gene: TRBV28

CDR3nt: TGTGCCAGCAGCCACCGGGGACTACTTGACTCCTACAATGAGCAGTTCTTC
CDR3aa: CASSHRGLLDSYNEQFF
j_gene: TRBJ2-1
d_gene: TRBD2
abundance: many
v_gene: TRBV3-1

CDR3nt: TGTGCCAGCAGCTGGGGGGTAGAGACCCAGTACTTC
CDR3aa: CASSWGVETQYF
j_gene: TRBJ2-5
d_gene: NA
abundance: many
v_gene: TRBV7-2

CDR3nt: TGTGCCAGCAGTGAAATTAGGGGCGACAATGAGCAGTTCTTC
CDR3aa: CASSEIRGDNEQFF
j_gene: TRBJ2-1
d_gene: NA
abundance: NA
v_gene: TRBV2

CDR3nt: TGTGCCAGCAGTTTTGTCCATAATCTCCACGAGCAGTACTTC
CDR3aa: CASSFVHNLHEQYF
j_gene: TRBJ2-7
d_gene: NA
abundance: many
v_gene: TRBV12-3/TRBV12-4

CDR3nt: TGTGCCAGCAGCTTTCGAGGTTACTACGAGCAGTACTTC
CDR3aa: CASSFRGYYEQYF
j_gene: TRBJ2-7
d_gene: NA
abundance: many
v_gene: TRBV5-6

CDR3nt: TGTGCCAGCAGCCAAGAAGTCGGGGGACAGGTCCTCTACGAGCAGTACTTC
CDR3aa: CASSQEVGGQVLYEQYF
j_gene: TRBJ2-7
d_gene: TRBD1
abundance: few
v_gene: TRBV14

CDR3nt: TGTGCCATCAGTGGTGGGGGGCGAAATCAAGAGACCCAGTACTTC
CDR3aa: CAISGGGRNQETQYF
j_gene: TRBJ2-5
d_gene: NA
abundance: NA
v_gene: TRBV10-3

CDR3nt: TGCGCCAGCAGCCCAGAATCGACTAGCGGGACCTACGAGCAGTACTTC
CDR3aa: CASSPESTSGTYEQYF
j_gene: TRBJ2-7
d_gene: TRBD2
abundance: NA
v_gene: TRBV4-3

CDR3nt: TGTGCCAGCACCCCCGGACTACGTAGCACAGATACGCAGTATTTT
CDR3aa: CASTPGLRSTDTQYF
j_gene: TRBJ2-3
d_gene: NA
abundance: many
v_gene: TRBV12-3/TRBV12-4

CDR3nt: TGCGCCAGCAGCCAAGAAATCGCGGGGAATGAGCAGTTCTTC
CDR3aa: CASSQEIAGNEQFF
j_gene: TRBJ2-1
d_gene: NA
abundance: NA
v_gene: TRBV4-3

CDR3nt: TGCGCCAGCAGCCAGCTCTTCCCGACCGGGACTAGCGGGAGCAATGAGCAGTTCTTC
CDR3aa: CASSQLFPTGTSGSNEQFF
j_gene: TRBJ2-1
d_gene: TRBD2
abundance: NA
v_gene: TRBV4-3

CDR3nt: TGTGCCAGTCGACAGGGGCCCTACGAGCAGTACTTC
CDR3aa: CASRQGPYEQYF
j_gene: TRBJ2-7
d_gene: TRBD1
abundance: many
v_gene: TRBV6-2/TRBV6-3

CDR3nt: TGTGCCAGCATGTTACTAGCGGGAATCACCGGGGAGCTGTTTTTT
CDR3aa: CASMLLAGITGELFF
j_gene: TRBJ2-2
d_gene: TRBD2
abundance: many
v_gene: TRBV27

CDR3nt: TGTGCCATCAGTGGGAGACAGTCTGTCCCCTACGAGCAGTACTTC
CDR3aa: CAISGRQSVPYEQYF
j_gene: TRBJ2-7
d_gene: NA
abundance: NA
v_gene: TRBV10-3

CDR3nt: TGCAGCGTTGCTGGCTTCTCTGCGGGGACAGGGGGGATGAACACTGAAGCTTTCTTT
CDR3aa: CSVAGFSAGTGGMNTEAFF
j_gene: TRBJ1-1
d_gene: TRBD1
abundance: many
v_gene: TRBV29-1

CDR3nt: TGTGCCAGCAGTTACTCGAGGGGGATGAACGCTGGAGCTTTCTTT
CDR3aa: CASSYSRGMNAGAFF
j_gene: TRBJ1-1
d_gene: NA
abundance: NA
v_gene: TRBV6-5

CDR3nt: TGTGCCAGCAGTCCTCACCGGGACTACCCTTCGTCCTACAATGAGCAGTTCTTC
CDR3aa: CASSPHRDYPSSYNEQFF
j_gene: TRBJ2-1
d_gene: TRBD2
abundance: few
v_gene: TRBV28

CDR3nt: TGTGCCAGCAGCTTAGGAGTTCTAGCGGGAGGCCCCTGGGATGAGCAGTTCTTC
CDR3aa: CASSLGVLAGGPWDEQFF
j_gene: TRBJ2-1
d_gene: TRBD2
abundance: NA
v_gene: TRBV11-2

CDR3nt: TGTGCCAGCAGCTTAGATATCTTAAGCTCCTACAATGAGCAGTTCTTC
CDR3aa: CASSLDILSSYNEQFF
j_gene: TRBJ2-1
d_gene: NA
abundance: many
v_gene: TRBV7-8

CDR3nt: TGTGCCAGCAGAACCTCTTACAATGAGCAGTTCTTC
CDR3aa: CASRTSYNEQFF
j_gene: TRBJ2-1
d_gene: NA
abundance: many
v_gene: TRBV27

CDR3nt: TGTGCCAGCGCAATGGACAGGAGTGCTTTCTATGGCTACACCTTC
CDR3aa: CASAMDRSAFYGYTF
j_gene: TRBJ1-2
d_gene: TRBD1
abundance: many
v_gene: TRBV2

CDR3nt: TGCAGTGCTAGACCCGGGACTAGCCTAGGGGATGAGCAGTTCTTC
CDR3aa: CSARPGTSLGDEQFF
j_gene: TRBJ2-1
d_gene: TRBD2
abundance: NA
v_gene: TRBV20-1

CDR3nt: TGTGCCAGCAGCTTGGGGGTTACTGGACTAAGCGGTGTTATCTACAATGAGCAGTTCTTC
CDR3aa: CASSLGVTGLSGVIYNEQFF
j_gene: TRBJ2-1
d_gene: NA
abundance: few
v_gene: TRBV5-4

CDR3nt: TGTGCCAGCAGCTTAGGGATTCGGGAAGATGGCTACACCTTC
CDR3aa: CASSLGIREDGYTF
j_gene: TRBJ1-2
d_gene: NA
abundance: many
v_gene: TRBV7-9

CDR3nt: TGTGCCAGCAGCCAAGAGGGGGCGGACAGGGACCGGAACCCCCTTTACACAGATACGCAGTATTTT
CDR3aa: CASSQEGADRDRNPLYTDTQYF
j_gene: TRBJ2-3
d_gene: TRBD1
abundance: NA
v_gene: TRBV3-1

CDR3nt: TGTGCCAGCAGCCAAACTTCAGGGGGAATGGAAAAACTGTTTTTT
CDR3aa: CASSQTSGGMEKLFF
j_gene: TRBJ1-4
d_gene: TRBD1
abundance: many
v_gene: TRBV4-2

CDR3nt: TGCAGTGCTACCTGGACGGGTGGGGGAGATACGCAGTATTTT
CDR3aa: CSATWTGGGDTQYF
j_gene: TRBJ2-3
d_gene: NA
abundance: many
v_gene: TRBV20-1

CDR3nt: TGTGCCAGCAGCGAGGGGACCGCATCCTACGAGCAGTACTTC
CDR3aa: CASSEGTASYEQYF
j_gene: TRBJ2-7
d_gene: NA
abundance: many
v_gene: TRBV7-9

CDR3nt: TGTGCCAGCACGACGCGGGCCAAGCAGTTCTTC
CDR3aa: CASTTRAKQFF
j_gene: TRBJ2-1
d_gene: NA
abundance: NA
v_gene: TRBV6-1

CDR3nt: TGCGCCAGCATCCGGGACGGCGCGAACACTGAAGCTTTCTTT
CDR3aa: CASIRDGANTEAFF
j_gene: TRBJ1-1
d_gene: NA
abundance: many
v_gene: TRBV5-1